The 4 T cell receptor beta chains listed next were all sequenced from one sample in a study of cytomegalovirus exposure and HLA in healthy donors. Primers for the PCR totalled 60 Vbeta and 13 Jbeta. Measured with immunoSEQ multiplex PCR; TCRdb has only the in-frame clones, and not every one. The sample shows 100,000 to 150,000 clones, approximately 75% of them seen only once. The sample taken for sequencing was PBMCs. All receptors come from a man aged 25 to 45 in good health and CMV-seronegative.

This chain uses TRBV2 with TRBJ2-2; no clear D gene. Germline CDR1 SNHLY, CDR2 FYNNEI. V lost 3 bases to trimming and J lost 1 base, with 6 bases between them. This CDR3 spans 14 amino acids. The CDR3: CASSDSGNTGELFF. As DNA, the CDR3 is TGTGCCAGCAGTGATAGTGGGAACACCGGGGAGCTGTTTTTT.

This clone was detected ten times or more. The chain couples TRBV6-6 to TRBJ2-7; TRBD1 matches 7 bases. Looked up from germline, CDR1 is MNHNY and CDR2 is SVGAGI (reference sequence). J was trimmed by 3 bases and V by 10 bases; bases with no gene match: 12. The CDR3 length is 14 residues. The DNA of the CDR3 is TGTGCCACTCGATCCGGGGACAGACACTACGAGCAGTACTTC. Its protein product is CATRSGDRHYEQYF.

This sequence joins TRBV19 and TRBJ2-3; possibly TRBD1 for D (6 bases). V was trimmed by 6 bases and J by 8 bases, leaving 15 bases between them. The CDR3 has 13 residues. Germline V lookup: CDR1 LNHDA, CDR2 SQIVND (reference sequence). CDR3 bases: TGTGCCAGTAGAACAGGGTTGGCGGGTACGCAGTATTTT. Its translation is CASRTGLAGTQYF.

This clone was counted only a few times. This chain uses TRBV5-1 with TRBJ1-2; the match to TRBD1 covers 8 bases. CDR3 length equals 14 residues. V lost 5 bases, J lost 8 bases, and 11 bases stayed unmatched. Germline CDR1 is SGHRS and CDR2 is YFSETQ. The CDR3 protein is CASSSGQQGVGYTF. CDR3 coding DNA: TGCGCCAGCAGTTCCGGTCAACAGGGGGTGGGCTACACCTTC. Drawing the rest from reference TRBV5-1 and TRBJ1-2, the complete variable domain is KAGVTQTPRYLIKTRGQQVTLSCSPISGHRSVSWYQQTPGQGLQFLFEYFSETQRNKGNFPGRFSGRQFSNSRSEMNVSTLELGDSALYLCASSSGQQGVGYTFGSGTRLTVV.